In its sample, the clone carrying this TCR beta chain was seen once. The CDR3 regions of TCR beta were amplified from RNA transcripts. With the HTBI primer set, the TCR CDR3 went through a first round of RT-PCR. MiXCR, run by TCRdb on the multiplex PCR reads, gives a single entry per CDR3 protein. The data hold 480,000 or so distinct CDR3 sequences, with roughly 45% observed a single time. This specimen comes from a study of T cells in Graves' hyperthyroidism and ophthalmopathy. The CDR3 is made up of 14 amino acids. V was pared by 8 bases and J by 4 bases, with 17 bases between. The germline CDR1 and CDR2 sequences are ENHRY and SYGVKD.

This clonotype was sampled from an adult woman with Graves' disease, either hyperthyroidism or ophthalmopathy (not recorded which). This chain uses TRBV10-3 with TRBJ2-5; D perhaps matches TRBD2 (5 bases). Input material: peripheral blood or thyroid tissue (not recorded which). CDR3 nucleotides: TGTGCCATCCAAGATTACGGAGGAACAGAGACCCAGTACTTC. It specifies CAIQDYGGTETQYF.